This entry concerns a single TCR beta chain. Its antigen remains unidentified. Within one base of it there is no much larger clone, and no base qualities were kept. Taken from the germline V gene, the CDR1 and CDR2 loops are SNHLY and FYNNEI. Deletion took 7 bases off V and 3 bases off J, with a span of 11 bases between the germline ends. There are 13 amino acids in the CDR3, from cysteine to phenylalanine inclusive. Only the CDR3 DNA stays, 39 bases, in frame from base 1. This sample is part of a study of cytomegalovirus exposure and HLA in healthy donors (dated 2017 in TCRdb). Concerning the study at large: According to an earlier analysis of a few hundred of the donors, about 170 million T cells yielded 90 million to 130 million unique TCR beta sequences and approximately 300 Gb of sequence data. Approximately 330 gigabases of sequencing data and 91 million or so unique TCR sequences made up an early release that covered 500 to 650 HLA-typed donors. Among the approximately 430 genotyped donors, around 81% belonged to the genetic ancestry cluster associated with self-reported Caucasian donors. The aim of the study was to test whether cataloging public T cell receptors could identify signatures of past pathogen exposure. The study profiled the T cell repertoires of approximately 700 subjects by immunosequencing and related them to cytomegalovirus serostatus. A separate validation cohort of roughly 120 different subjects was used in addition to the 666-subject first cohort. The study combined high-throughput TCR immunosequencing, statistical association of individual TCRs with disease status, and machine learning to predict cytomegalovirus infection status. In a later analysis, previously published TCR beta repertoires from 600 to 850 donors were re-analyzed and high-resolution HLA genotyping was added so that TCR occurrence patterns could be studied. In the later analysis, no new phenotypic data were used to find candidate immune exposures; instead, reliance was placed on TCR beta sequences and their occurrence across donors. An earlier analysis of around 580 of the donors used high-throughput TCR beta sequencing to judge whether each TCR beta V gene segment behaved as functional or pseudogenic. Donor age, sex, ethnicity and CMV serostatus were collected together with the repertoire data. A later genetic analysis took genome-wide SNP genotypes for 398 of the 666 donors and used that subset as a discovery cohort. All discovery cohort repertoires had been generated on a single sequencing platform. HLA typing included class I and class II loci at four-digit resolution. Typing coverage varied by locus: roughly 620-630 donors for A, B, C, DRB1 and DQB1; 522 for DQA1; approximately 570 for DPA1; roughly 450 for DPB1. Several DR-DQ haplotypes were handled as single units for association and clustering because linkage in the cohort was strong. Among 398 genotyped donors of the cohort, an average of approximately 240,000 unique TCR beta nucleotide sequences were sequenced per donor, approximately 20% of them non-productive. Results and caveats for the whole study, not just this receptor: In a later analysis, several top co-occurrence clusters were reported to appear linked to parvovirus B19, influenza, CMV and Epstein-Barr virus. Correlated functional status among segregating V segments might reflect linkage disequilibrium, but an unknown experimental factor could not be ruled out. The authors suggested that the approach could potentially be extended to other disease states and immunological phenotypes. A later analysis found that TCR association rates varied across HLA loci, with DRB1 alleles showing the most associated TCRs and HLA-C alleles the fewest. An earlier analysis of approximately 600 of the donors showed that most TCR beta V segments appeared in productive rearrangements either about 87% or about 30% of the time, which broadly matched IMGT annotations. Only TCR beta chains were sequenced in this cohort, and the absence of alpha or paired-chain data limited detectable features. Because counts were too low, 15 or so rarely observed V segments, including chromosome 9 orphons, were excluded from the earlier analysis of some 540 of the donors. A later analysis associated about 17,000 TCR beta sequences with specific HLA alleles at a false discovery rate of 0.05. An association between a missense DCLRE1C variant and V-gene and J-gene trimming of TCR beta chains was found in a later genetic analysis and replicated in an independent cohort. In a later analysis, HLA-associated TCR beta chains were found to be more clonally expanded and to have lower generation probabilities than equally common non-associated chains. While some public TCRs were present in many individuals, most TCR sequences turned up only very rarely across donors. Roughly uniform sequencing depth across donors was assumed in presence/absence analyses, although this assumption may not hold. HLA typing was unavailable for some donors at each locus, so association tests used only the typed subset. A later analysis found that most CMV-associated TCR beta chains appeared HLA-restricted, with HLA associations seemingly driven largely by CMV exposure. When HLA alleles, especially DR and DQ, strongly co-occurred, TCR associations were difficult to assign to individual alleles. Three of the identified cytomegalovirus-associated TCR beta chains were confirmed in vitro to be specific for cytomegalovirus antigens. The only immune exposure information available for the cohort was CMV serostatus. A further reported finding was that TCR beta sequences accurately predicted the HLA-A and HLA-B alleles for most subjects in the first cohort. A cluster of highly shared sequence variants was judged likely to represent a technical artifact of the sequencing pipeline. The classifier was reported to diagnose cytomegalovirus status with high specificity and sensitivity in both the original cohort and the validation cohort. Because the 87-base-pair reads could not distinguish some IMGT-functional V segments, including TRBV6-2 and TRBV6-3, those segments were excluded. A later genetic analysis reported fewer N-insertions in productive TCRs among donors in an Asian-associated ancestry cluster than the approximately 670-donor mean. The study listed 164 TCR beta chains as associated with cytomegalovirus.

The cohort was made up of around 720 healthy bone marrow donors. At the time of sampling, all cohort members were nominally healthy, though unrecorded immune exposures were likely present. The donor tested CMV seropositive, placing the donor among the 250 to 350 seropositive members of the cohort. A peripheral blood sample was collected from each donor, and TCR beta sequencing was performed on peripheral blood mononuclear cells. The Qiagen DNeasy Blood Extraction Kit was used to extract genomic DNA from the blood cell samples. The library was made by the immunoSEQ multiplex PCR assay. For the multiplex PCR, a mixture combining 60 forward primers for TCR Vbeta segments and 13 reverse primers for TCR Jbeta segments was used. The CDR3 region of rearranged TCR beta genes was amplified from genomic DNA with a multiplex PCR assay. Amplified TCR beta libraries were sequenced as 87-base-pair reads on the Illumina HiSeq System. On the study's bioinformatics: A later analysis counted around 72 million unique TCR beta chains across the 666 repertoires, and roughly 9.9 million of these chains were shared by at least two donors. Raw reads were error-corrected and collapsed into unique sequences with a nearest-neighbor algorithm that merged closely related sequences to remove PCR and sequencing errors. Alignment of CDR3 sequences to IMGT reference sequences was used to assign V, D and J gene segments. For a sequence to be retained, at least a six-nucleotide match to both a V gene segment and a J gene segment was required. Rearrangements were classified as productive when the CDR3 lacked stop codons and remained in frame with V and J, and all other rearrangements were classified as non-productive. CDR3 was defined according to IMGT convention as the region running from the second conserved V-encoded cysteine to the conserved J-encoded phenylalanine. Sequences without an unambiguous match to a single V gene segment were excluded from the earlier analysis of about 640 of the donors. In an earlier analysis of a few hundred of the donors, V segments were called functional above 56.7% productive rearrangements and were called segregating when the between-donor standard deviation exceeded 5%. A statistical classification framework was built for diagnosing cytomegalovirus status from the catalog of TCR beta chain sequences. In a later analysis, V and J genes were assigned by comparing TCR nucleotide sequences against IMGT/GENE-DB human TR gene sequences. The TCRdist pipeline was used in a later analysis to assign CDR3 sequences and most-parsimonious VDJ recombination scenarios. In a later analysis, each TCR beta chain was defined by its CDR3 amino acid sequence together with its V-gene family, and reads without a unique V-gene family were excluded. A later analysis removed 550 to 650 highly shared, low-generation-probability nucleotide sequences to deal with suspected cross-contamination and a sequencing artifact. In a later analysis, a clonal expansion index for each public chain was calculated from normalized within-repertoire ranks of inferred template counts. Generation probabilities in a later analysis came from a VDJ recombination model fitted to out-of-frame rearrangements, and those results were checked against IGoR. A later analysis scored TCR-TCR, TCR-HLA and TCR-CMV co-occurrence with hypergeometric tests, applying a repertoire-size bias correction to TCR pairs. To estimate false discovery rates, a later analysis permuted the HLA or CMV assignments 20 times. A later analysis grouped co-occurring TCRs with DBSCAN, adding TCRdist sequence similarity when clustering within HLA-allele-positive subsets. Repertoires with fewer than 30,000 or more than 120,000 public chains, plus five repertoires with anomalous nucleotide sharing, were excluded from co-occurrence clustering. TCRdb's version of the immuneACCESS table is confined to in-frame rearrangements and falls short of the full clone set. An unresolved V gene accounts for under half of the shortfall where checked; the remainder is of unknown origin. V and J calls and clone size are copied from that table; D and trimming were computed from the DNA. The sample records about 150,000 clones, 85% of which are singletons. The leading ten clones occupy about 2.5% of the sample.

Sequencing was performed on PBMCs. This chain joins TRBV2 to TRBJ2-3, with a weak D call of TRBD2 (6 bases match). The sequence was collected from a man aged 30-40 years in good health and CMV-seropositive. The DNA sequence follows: TGTGCCAGCACCGCGGGAAGGACAGATACGCAGTATTTT. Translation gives CASTAGRTDTQYF.